Following are 20 T cell receptor beta chains from one sample sequenced in a study of early T cells in non-severe SARS-CoV-2 infection. Via MiXCR, TCRdb re-called the 5' RACE reads, giving one row per CDR3 protein. The data hold about 61,000 distinct CDR3 sequences, with about 11% observed a single time. The material sequenced was whole blood, taken at baseline. The receptors derive from an adult who was a healthcare worker with PCR-confirmed SARS-CoV-2 infection or an uninfected control (not recorded which). The donor label of this sample is uncertain.

The chain joins TRBV4-2 to TRBJ1-3; D is ambiguous. The CDR3 runs 12 residues. Trimming took off 2 bases at V and 5 bases at J, with 4 bases between the two ends. Germline CDR1 LGHNA, CDR2 YNFKEQ. Here the CDR3 DNA reads TGTGCCAGCAGCCAAAGAAGAAACACCATATATTTT. This gives the protein CASSQRRNTIYF.

This clonotype was detected a few times. V usage is TRBV27 and J usage is TRBJ1-5, with TRBD1 identical over 7 bases. The length of the CDR3 is 15 residues. The germline V gene has CDR1 MNHEY and CDR2 SMNVEV (reference sequence). Unmatched junction bases numbered 9, after V lost 5 bases and J lost 5 bases. This CDR3 reads CASSRKQGSDQPQHF. CDR3 sequence (DNA): TGTGCCAGCAGTCGCAAACAGGGGAGTGATCAGCCCCAGCATTTT.

The genes are TRBV5-1 and TRBJ1-1, with D perhaps TRBD1 (6 bases). Germline V CDR1 and CDR2: SGHRS, YFSETQ. The CDR3 runs 15 residues. The V gene lost 4 bases and the J gene lost 5 bases, with 18 bases spanning the gap. CDR3 nucleotides: TGCGCCAGCAGCAAAGGGTGGGGGCCTTATACTGAAGCTTTCTTT. It encodes CASSKGWGPYTEAFF.

In this sample, this clonotype turned up many times. The chain employs TRBV12-5 and TRBJ1-6; unclear D gene. The V and J ends lost 4 bases and 7 bases respectively, with 8 bases between them. CDR3 length: 13 amino acids. Looked up from germline, CDR1 is LGHNT and CDR2 is FRNRAP. Here the CDR3 reads CASGSPLNSPLHF. CDR3 sequence (DNA): TGTGCTAGTGGTTCCCCACTCAATTCACCCCTCCACTTT.

On this clonotype itself: A read error may produce the germline difference seen at one junction end. The gene calls are TRBV7-2 and TRBJ1-1; TRBD1 matches at 8 bases. CDR3 length: 14 residues. Germline-derived CDR1 and CDR2 are SGHTA and FQGNSA. The DNA of the CDR3 is TGTGCCAGCAGCTTCACAGGGGGGAACACTGAAGTTTTCTTT. Its protein is CASSFTGGNTEVFF. Filled out from reference TRBV7-2 and TRBJ1-1, the complete variable domain reads GAGVSQSPSNKVTEKGKDVELRCDPISGHTALYWYRQSLGQGLEFLIYFQGNSAPDKSGLPSDRFSAERTGGSVSTLTIQRTQQEDSAVYLCASSFTGGNTEVFFGQGTRLTVV.

There are many counts of this clonotype. The chain links TRBV20-1 to TRBJ2-5; D possibly uses TRBD1 or TRBD2 (5 bases each). Between the trimmed V and J ends, which lost 6 bases and 7 bases, there was a span of 18 bases. Germline V gene sequence: CDR1 DFQATT, CDR2 SNEGSKA (reference sequence). This CDR3 has 13 amino acids. CDR3 DNA sequence: TGCAGTGCCGACCTTAGGGGACGTACGACCCAGTACTTC. Its translation: CSADLRGRTTQYF.

There are many counts of this clonotype. V and J are TRBV5-1 and TRBJ1-2; tentative D call: TRBD1 (5 bases). Trimming stripped 4 bases from V and 0 bases from J, with 16 bases between. Germline V CDR1 and CDR2: SGHRS, YFSETQ. The CDR3 has 16 residues. CDR3 DNA: TGCGCCAGCAGCCCCCCCGGGGCAGCTACTAACTATGGCTACACCTTC. It translates to CASSPPGAATNYGYTF.

This clonotype was detected many times. The chain carries TRBV7-8 and TRBJ2-7, with D possibly being TRBD1 (6 bases). V was trimmed by 4 bases and J by 4 bases, leaving 20 bases between them. The CDR3 runs 16 residues. CDR1 and CDR2 (germline): SGHVS, FQNEAQ. Written as DNA, the CDR3 is TGTGCCAGCAGCTGGGCTGGGCACAGGGAGACATACGAGCAGTACGTC. Translation gives CASSWAGHRETYEQYV.

This clonotype was detected ten times or more. The V and J genes are TRBV12-3 or TRBV12-4 and TRBJ2-1; the match to TRBD1 covers 7 bases. The CDR3 length is 15 residues. Germline trimming cut 8 bases from V and 3 bases from J; bases unmatched to any gene: 10. CDR3 in amino acids: CASWNRDRRYNEQFF. The CDR3 DNA reads as TGTGCCAGCTGGAACCGGGACAGACGCTACAATGAGCAGTTCTTC.

This clonotype was recorded many times. The V gene is TRBV11-2, the J gene TRBJ1-2; D is undetermined. The length of the CDR3 is 13 residues. Between the trimmed V and J ends, which lost 4 bases and 4 bases, there was a span of 10 bases. The germline V gene has CDR1 SGHAT and CDR2 FQNNGV. Here the CDR3 DNA reads TGTGCCAGCAGCTATGGGAGCTCCTATGGCTACACCTTC. Its translation: CASSYGSSYGYTF.

This chain joins TRBV7-9 and TRBJ1-1; TRBD1 matches at 7 bases. The length of the CDR3 is 14 residues. With 4 bases clipped from V and 4 bases from J, the junction kept 6 bases outside the gene matches. Germline CDR1 and CDR2: SEHNR and FQNEAQ (reference sequence). Written as DNA, the CDR3 is TGTGCCAGCAGCTCCGTCGACAGGGTCACTGAAGCTTTCTTT. This translates into CASSSVDRVTEAFF.

V and J are TRBV11-2 and TRBJ2-1, with 11 positions matching TRBD2. There are 16 residues in the CDR3. Germline values: CDR1 SGHAT, CDR2 FQNNGV. V was pared by 5 bases and J by 0 bases, with 3 bases of the junction left unmatched. As DNA, the CDR3 is TGTGCCAGCAGCACCGGACTAGCGGGCTCCTACAATGAGCAGTTCTTC. The encoded protein is CASSTGLAGSYNEQFF.

CDR3 in amino acids: CASSPLINTIYF. The CDR3 DNA follows: TGTGCCAGCAGCCCCCTCATAAACACCATATATTTT. The rearrangement links TRBV9 to TRBJ1-3; D is ambiguous. Trimming cost V 4 bases and J 6 bases, with 8 bases left between them. The CDR3 is 12 amino acids. Germline values: CDR1 SGDLS, CDR2 YYNGEE.

The rearrangement uses TRBV29-1 and TRBJ2-3; the match to TRBD1 covers 9 bases. V lost 4 bases, J lost 4 bases, and 3 bases stayed unmatched. This CDR3 has 13 amino acids. CDR1 and CDR2 from the germline V gene are SQVTM and ANQGSEA. CDR3 sequence reads: CSVGTGAADTQYF. DNA for the CDR3: TGCAGCGTTGGGACAGGGGCCGCAGATACGCAGTATTTT.

The chain joins TRBV7-2 to TRBJ2-1; D gene uncertain. The germline CDR1 and CDR2 sequences are SGHTA and FQGNSA. V was shortened by 2 bases and J by 7 bases, with 15 bases between the two germline ends. The CDR3 contains 15 residues. For the CDR3, the DNA is TGTGCCAGCAGCTTAAAGAGTTTCTCGGGTAATGAGCAGTTCTTC. Amino acids: CASSLKSFSGNEQFF.

This clonotype has only a few counts. The genes are TRBV12-3 or TRBV12-4 and TRBJ2-3, with D possibly being TRBD2 (6 bases). The CDR3 covers 14 residues. Trimming shortened V by 3 bases and J by 4 bases, and 11 bases separated the two germline ends. CDR3 region: CASSFQAGADTQYF. DNA of the CDR3: TGTGCCAGCAGTTTCCAAGCGGGTGCAGATACGCAGTATTTT.

The V call is TRBV5-6, the J call TRBJ2-1; D gene uncertain. The CDR3 spans 17 residues. Trimming left V 3 bases short and J 0 bases short, with 16 bases between. Germline CDR1 reads SGHDT; CDR2 reads YYEEEE. The CDR3 bases are TGTGCCAGCAGCTCCCCCCAAGGGCTAAGCTCCTACAATGAGCAGTTCTTC. Its translation: CASSSPQGLSSYNEQFF. The full variable domain, its missing parts supplied by reference TRBV5-6 and TRBJ2-1, is DAGVTQSPTHLIKTRGQQVTLRCSPKSGHDTVSWYQQALGQGPQFIFQYYEEEERQRGNFPDRFSGHQFPNYSSELNVNALLLGDSALYLCASSSPQGLSSYNEQFFGPGTRLTVL.

This clonotype was found a few times. Because the CDR3's place on the DNA is in doubt, the DNA is left out and the CDR3 is given as listed by TCRdb. This chain uses TRBV21-1 with TRBJ2-7; the table's D call TRBD1 went unverified against the DNA. TRBV21-1 corresponds to a pseudogene. The CDR3 region is 14 residues in length, termini included. CDR3 loop: CASSKVAAGAEQYV.

This chain joins TRBV18 and TRBJ1-4, with D uncertain. Germline values: CDR1 KGHSH, CDR2 LQKENI. Trimming shortened V by 3 bases and J by 8 bases, and 16 bases separated the two germline ends. The CDR3 covers 15 residues. The CDR3 protein is CASSPSTMGYEKLFF. The CDR3 DNA is TGTGCCAGCTCACCTTCGACTATGGGTTACGAAAAACTGTTTTTT.

V and J are TRBV7-3 and TRBJ1-2, with 7 bases fitting TRBD1. Germline CDR1 and CDR2: SGHTA and FQGTGA. The CDR3 is 14 amino acids. Trimming at V came to 5 bases and at J to 4 bases, leaving 7 bases not matched to a gene. The CDR3 loop is CASSRQGSGYGYTF. Here the CDR3 DNA reads TGTGCCAGCAGCAGACAGGGTTCGGGCTATGGCTACACCTTC.